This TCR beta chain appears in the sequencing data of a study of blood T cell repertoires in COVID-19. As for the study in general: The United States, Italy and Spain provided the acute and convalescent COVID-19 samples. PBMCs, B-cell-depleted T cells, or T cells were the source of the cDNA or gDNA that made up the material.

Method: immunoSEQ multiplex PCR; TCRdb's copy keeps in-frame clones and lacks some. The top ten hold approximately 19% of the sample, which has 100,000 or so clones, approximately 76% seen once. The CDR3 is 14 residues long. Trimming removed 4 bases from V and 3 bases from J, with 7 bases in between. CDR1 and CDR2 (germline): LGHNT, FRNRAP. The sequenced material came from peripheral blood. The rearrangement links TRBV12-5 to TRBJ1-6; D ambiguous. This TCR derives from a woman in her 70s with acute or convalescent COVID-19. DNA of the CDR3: TGTGCTAGTGGTTCCTACGACTATAATTCACCCCTCCACTTT. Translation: CASGSYDYNSPLHF.